This T cell receptor (beta chain) was sequenced in a study of T cells after yellow fever vaccination. TCRdb independently ran MiXCR on the 5' RACE reads; one entry per CDR3 protein. The sample has around 530,000 distinct CDR3 sequences; around 17% are singletons. CDR3 length: 14 residues. Trimming removed 1 base at V and 3 bases at J, with 12 bases between. The germline V gene has CDR1 DFQATT and CDR2 SNEGSKA (reference sequence). The V gene is TRBV20-1, the J gene TRBJ1-2; possibly TRBD1 for D (5 bases). The sequencing used PBMCs, collected roughly 5 days after the first yellow fever vaccination. The clonotype was recovered from a man younger than 35 who received the YFV17D yellow fever vaccine. In DNA form, the CDR3 reads TGCAGTGCTAGAGGAGGGGCAGAGGACTATGGCTACACCTTC. Translation gives CSARGGAEDYGYTF.